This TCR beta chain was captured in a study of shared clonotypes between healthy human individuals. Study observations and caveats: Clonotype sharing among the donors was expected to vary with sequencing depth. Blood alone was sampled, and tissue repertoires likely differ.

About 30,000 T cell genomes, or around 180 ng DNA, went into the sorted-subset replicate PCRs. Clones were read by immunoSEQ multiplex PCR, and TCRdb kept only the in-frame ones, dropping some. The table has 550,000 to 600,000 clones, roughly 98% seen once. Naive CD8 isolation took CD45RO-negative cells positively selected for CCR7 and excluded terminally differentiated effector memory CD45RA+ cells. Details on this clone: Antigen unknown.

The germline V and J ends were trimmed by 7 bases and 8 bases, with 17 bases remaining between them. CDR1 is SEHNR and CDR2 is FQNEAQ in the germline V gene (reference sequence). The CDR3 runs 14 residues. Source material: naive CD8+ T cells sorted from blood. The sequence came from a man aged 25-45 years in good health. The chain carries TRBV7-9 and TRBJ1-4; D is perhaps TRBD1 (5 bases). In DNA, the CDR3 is TGTGCCAGCAAAGGGGCTGGAGGAGTGGAAAAACTGTTTTTT. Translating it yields CASKGAGGVEKLFF.